This T cell receptor (beta chain) came from a study of neurological immune-mediated disorders. The CDR3 spans 14 residues. Germline assignment: CDR1 SGHRS and CDR2 YFSETQ. V lost 6 bases, J lost 3 bases, and 9 bases stayed unmatched. TCRdb analysed the 5' RACE reads with MiXCR anew, one entry per CDR3 protein. The sample lists fewer than 20,000 distinct CDR3 sequences; roughly 15% were seen once. This clonotype appeared many times. The sequence derives from a man between 60 and 75 years old with HTLV-1-associated myelopathy (HAM/TSP). Sequenced material: PBMCs. The J gene is TRBJ2-7, the V gene TRBV5-1, with 7 bases that match TRBD1. The DNA of the CDR3 is TGCGCCAGCACCCGGGACAGCCAAAGCTACGAGCAGTACTTC. This encodes CASTRDSQSYEQYF.